The clone carrying this T cell receptor beta chain was detected only once. The CDR3 is 14 amino acids. V shed 3 bases and J 9 bases; nucleotides not matched to a gene: 14. Germline V gene sequence: CDR1 GTSNPN, CDR2 SVGIG (reference sequence). TCRdb's copy holds only in-frame clones and misses some; the assay was immunoSEQ multiplex PCR. The table lists about 70,000 clones, about 85% of them singletons. The record originates from a study of OX40 agonist ivuxolimab in advanced cancers. V usage is TRBV30 and J usage is TRBJ2-7; TRBD1 matches 7 bases. This TCR derives from an adult with an advanced solid tumor such as melanoma, head and neck, liver or kidney cancer. The sequences come from CD4+ or CD8+ T cells sorted from blood, collected in a trial of the OX40 agonist ivuxolimab. CDR3 DNA: TGTGCCTGGAGCCCTCCGGGACAGCTCTGGGTGCAGTACTTC. Protein sequence: CAWSPPGQLWVQYF.